Listed here is a single T cell receptor (beta chain). The source of the sample is a study of blood T cell repertoires in COVID-19. Background on the study: The United States, Italy and Spain were the sources of the acute and convalescent COVID-19 samples.

Data came from immunoSEQ multiplex PCR; TCRdb stores just in-frame clones and leaves some out. The sample consists of 150,000 to 200,000 clones, around 80% of them appearing once. Germline loops: CDR1 MNHEY, CDR2 SVGAGI. V was pared by 8 bases and J by 6 bases, with 8 bases of the junction left unmatched. The CDR3 has 15 amino acids. The sequenced sample consisted of peripheral blood. The TCR was taken from a woman between 35 and 50 years old with COVID-19, enrolled during active disease. This sequence joins TRBV6-5 and TRBJ2-1; 12 nucleotides align to TRBD2. The CDR3 nucleotides read TGTGCCAGCGGATCTAGCGGGGGGGCCGGCAATGAGCAGTTCTTC. This encodes CASGSSGGAGNEQFF.